The rows below give T cell receptor beta chains drawn from one sample of a study of cytotoxic CD8 clonotypes in ibrutinib-treated CLL. This table comes from immunoSEQ multiplex PCR, and its TCRdb copy is limited to in-frame clones, with some not included. Among about 76,000 clones listed, approximately 82% were seen once. The material sequenced was PBMCs, taken after 24 months of ibrutinib treatment. Receptor source: a human donor with chronic lymphocytic leukemia. CDR3s include the opening cysteine and the closing phenylalanine or tryptophan. The D gene is left open where the match is weak. For some rows the clone size is stated as once, few or many, or as a class when expanded; others skip it.

TRBV6-5	TRBD1	TRBJ1-2	.	TGTGCCAGCAACCGGGACAGGGGGAATGGCTACACCTTC	CASNRDRGNGYTF
TRBV6-6	TRBD1	TRBJ1-2	.	TGTGCCAGCAATCCAATACAGGGGGCCGGCCAGAACTACACCTTC	CASNPIQGAGQNYTF
TRBV2	.	TRBJ2-7	.	TGTGCCAGCAGTCCCACGACAGATACCTACGAGCAGTACTTC	CASSPTTDTYEQYF
TRBV27	TRBD2	TRBJ2-5	.	TGTGCCAGCAGTTTAATGGCTAGCGGAGAGACCCAGTACTTC	CASSLMASGETQYF
TRBV2	TRBD2	TRBJ2-7	.	TGTGCCAGCAGCCTAGCGGACTACGAGCAGTACTTC	CASSLADYEQYF
TRBV7-2	TRBD1	TRBJ2-7	.	TGTGCCAGCAGCCGGCCCCCGGGACAGGGGTCTAGCGAGCAGTACTTC	CASSRPPGQGSSEQYF
TRBV19	.	TRBJ2-7	.	TGTGCCAGTAGTCTGGGACGGACCTACGAGCAGTACTTC	CASSLGRTYEQYF
TRBV7-2	.	TRBJ2-7	.	TGTGCCAGCAGCCTTGGGACTGATACCCTCTCCTACGAGCAGTACTTC	CASSLGTDTLSYEQYF
TRBV19	TRBD2	TRBJ2-7	.	TGTGCCAGTAGTATAGATCAGTTTGCGGGAGCTGCGGAGCAGTACTTC	CASSIDQFAGAAEQYF
TRBV4-1	TRBD1	TRBJ1-5	few	TGCGCCAGCAGCGGGGCCGGACAGGCGGTCGGGAGCAATCAGCCCCAGCATTTT	CASSGAGQAVGSNQPQHF
TRBV21-1	.	TRBJ1-2	.	TGTGCCAGCAGTACTATACAGTCCTATGGCTACACCTTC	CASSTIQSYGYTF
TRBV7-6	TRBD2	TRBJ2-2	.	TGTGCCAGCAGCCCCCCGGGGGGGGCGAACACCGGGGAGCTGTTTTTT	CASSPPGGANTGELFF
TRBV14	TRBD2	TRBJ2-7	once	TGTGCCAGCAGCCCTGGGACTAGCGGGGTTGTTATGGTATCCTACGAGCAGTACTTC	CASSPGTSGVVMVSYEQYF
TRBV29-1	.	TRBJ2-1	.	TGCAGCGTTGAAGATTGGCAGGACAATGAGCAGTTCTTC	CSVEDWQDNEQFF
TRBV23-1	TRBD1	TRBJ2-2	.	TGCGCCAGCAGCCGAAGACAGGGTCGTTGCACCGGGGAGCTGTTTTTT	CASSRRQGRCTGELFF
TRBV6-1	.	TRBJ2-7	.	TGTGCCAGCAGTGAAGCGGGACCTCACTACGAGCAGTACTTC	CASSEAGPHYEQYF
TRBV7-2	.	TRBJ2-1	few	TGTGCCAGCAGCTTATCCTACAATGAGCAGTTCTTC	CASSLSYNEQFF
TRBV5-1	.	TRBJ2-5	.	TGCGCCAGCACCCTGGGTGGGGCTGACGAGACCCAGTACTTC	CASTLGGADETQYF
TRBV28	TRBD2	TRBJ2-5	.	TGTGCCAGCAGTTTAGGGGGACTAAAGATAGAGACCCAGTACTTC	CASSLGGLKIETQYF
TRBV11-2	.	TRBJ2-7	.	TGTGCCAGCAGCTCGTCCCTAGCGTACTCCTACGAGCAGTACTTC	CASSSSLAYSYEQYF
TRBV5-1	.	TRBJ2-2	.	TGCGCCAGCAGCCCCAGGGCGGGAACGCCGGGGGAGCTGTTTTTT	CASSPRAGTPGELFF
TRBV19	.	TRBJ2-2	few	TGTGCCAGTAGTACAAGACAGACGAACACCGGGGAGCTGTTTTTT	CASSTRQTNTGELFF
TRBV28	TRBD1	TRBJ2-5	.	TGTGCCAGCAACGACAAGGGACAGGCATATGGAGAGACCCAGTACTTC	CASNDKGQAYGETQYF
TRBV11-3	.	TRBJ2-7	few	TGTGCCAGCAGCTTAGACGGCGATCACGAGCAGTACTTC	CASSLDGDHEQYF
TRBV5-5	.	TRBJ2-7	.	TGTGCCAGCAGCTTGGAGTCTCACTACGAGCAGTACTTC	CASSLESHYEQYF
TRBV7-6	TRBD2	TRBJ2-4	.	TGTGCCAGCAGCTCTACCCAAAGCGGGATGGGAAACATTCAGTACTTC	CASSSTQSGMGNIQYF
TRBV5-5	.	TRBJ2-7	.	TGTGCCAGCAGCTTGGGACGGGACTACGAGCAGTACTTC	CASSLGRDYEQYF
TRBV14	.	TRBJ2-3	.	TGTGCCAGCAGCCCCTATGGTCCCGATACGCAGTATTTT	CASSPYGPDTQYF
TRBV9	.	TRBJ1-6	.	TGTGCCAGCAGCGTTCCAGGGAAACCCCTCCACTTT	CASSVPGKPLHF
TRBV18	TRBD1	TRBJ2-7	once	TGTGCCAGCTCAATAGGACAGGGGGCCTACGAGCAGTACTTC	CASSIGQGAYEQYF
TRBV7-3	.	TRBJ2-2	.	TGTGCCAGCAGCCCGGGGGCGGGCACCGGGGAGCTGTTTTTT	CASSPGAGTGELFF
TRBV28	TRBD1	TRBJ1-5	.	TGTGCCAGCAACAACAGGGGAGGTCAGCCCCAGCATTTT	CASNNRGGQPQHF
TRBV5-4	.	TRBJ1-1	.	TGTGCCAGCAGCTTGGAGAGAATGAACACTGAAGCTTTCTTT	CASSLERMNTEAFF
TRBV2	.	TRBJ2-5	once	TGTGCCAGCAGTGTACAGGGTGGGGAGACCCAGTACTTC	CASSVQGGETQYF
TRBV7-6	.	TRBJ2-2	once	TGTGCCAGCAGCTTAGTTGGGAGGACGAACACCGGGGAGCTGTTTTTT	CASSLVGRTNTGELFF
TRBV18	.	TRBJ2-5	.	TGTGCCAGCTCACCAAAAGAGACCCAGTACTTC	CASSPKETQYF
TRBV5-6	.	TRBJ1-2	.	TGTGCCAGCAGCTTGCTCCTAGATCAGTATGGCTACACCTTC	CASSLLLDQYGYTF
TRBV19	TRBD1	TRBJ1-2	.	TGTGCCAGCGAGGGACAGGGGTCTAACTATGGCTACACCTTC	CASEGQGSNYGYTF
TRBV19	.	TRBJ1-5	.	TGTGCCAGTAGACGCTACAGGGGCAATCAGCCCCAGCATTTT	CASRRYRGNQPQHF
TRBV9	TRBD2	TRBJ2-3	.	TGTGCCAGCAGCGTAGCTGGGGGAGGGCCAGTAGATACGCAGTATTTT	CASSVAGGGPVDTQYF
TRBV6-1	.	TRBJ2-3	once	TGTGCCAGCAAGGATGGGGGCCCCACAGATACGCAGTATTTT	CASKDGGPTDTQYF
TRBV13	TRBD1	TRBJ2-3	once	TGTGCCAGCAGTCCGAGGACAGGGTATAGCACAGATACGCAGTATTTT	CASSPRTGYSTDTQYF
TRBV6-6	TRBD2	TRBJ2-7	.	TGTGCCAGCAGACTCATCCTCGGGGGGGGATCCTACGAGCAGTACTTC	CASRLILGGGSYEQYF
TRBV28	.	TRBJ1-6	few	TGTGCGGTAGACGTGGGGGATTCACCCCTCCACTTT	CAVDVGDSPLHF
TRBV5-1	TRBD2	TRBJ2-3	.	TGCGCCAGCAGGTTAGCGGGAGAACGGGCAGATACGCAGTATTTT	CASRLAGERADTQYF
TRBV9	.	TRBJ2-3	few	TGTGCCAGCAGCGCGGAACAGCGCACAGATACGCAGTATTTT	CASSAEQRTDTQYF
TRBV4-1	TRBD2	TRBJ2-1	few	TGTGCCAGCAGCCCCTCCCCAGCGGGAGCCCACAATGAGCAGTTCTTC	CASSPSPAGAHNEQFF
TRBV5-4	.	TRBJ2-7	.	TGTGCCAGCAGCTTGGGACAGGATCCGCTGGAGCAGTACTTC	CASSLGQDPLEQYF
TRBV5-1	TRBD2	TRBJ2-3	.	TGCGCCAGCAGCTCCCTTCCAGCGGGAGGCCTACCTGGCACAGATACGCAGTATTTT	CASSSLPAGGLPGTDTQYF
TRBV19	TRBD1	TRBJ2-6	few	TGTGCCAGCCGAGCCGGGACAGCCGGGTTGGCTGGGGCCAACGTCCTGACTTTC	CASRAGTAGLAGANVLTF
TRBV7-3	.	TRBJ2-1	.	TGTGCCAGCAGCGACAACAATGAGCAGTTCTTC	CASSDNNEQFF
TRBV27	TRBD1	TRBJ2-7	.	TGTGCCAGCAGGACAGGGGGCTACGAGCAGTACTTC	CASRTGGYEQYF
TRBV19	TRBD2	TRBJ2-1	.	TGTGCCAGTAGCTCCTTCTGGCGTCTAGCGGGAGGCGGCAATGAGCAGTTCTTC	CASSSFWRLAGGGNEQFF
TRBV2	.	TRBJ2-7	few	TGTGCCAGCACCGTGGACGGTTACTCCTACGAGCAGTACTTC	CASTVDGYSYEQYF
TRBV7-8	.	TRBJ2-2	.	TGTGCCAGCAGCTTATACCAAGGCAGGACCGGGGAGCTGTTTTTT	CASSLYQGRTGELFF
TRBV29-1	.	TRBJ2-1	large	TGCAGCGTTGAAGATATCTCAGGGAGAATCAACAATGAGCAGTTCTTC	CSVEDISGRINNEQFF
TRBV29-1	TRBD1	TRBJ2-7	.	TGCAGCGGTCGTGGACAGGGTTCCTACGAGCAGTACTTC	CSGRGQGSYEQYF